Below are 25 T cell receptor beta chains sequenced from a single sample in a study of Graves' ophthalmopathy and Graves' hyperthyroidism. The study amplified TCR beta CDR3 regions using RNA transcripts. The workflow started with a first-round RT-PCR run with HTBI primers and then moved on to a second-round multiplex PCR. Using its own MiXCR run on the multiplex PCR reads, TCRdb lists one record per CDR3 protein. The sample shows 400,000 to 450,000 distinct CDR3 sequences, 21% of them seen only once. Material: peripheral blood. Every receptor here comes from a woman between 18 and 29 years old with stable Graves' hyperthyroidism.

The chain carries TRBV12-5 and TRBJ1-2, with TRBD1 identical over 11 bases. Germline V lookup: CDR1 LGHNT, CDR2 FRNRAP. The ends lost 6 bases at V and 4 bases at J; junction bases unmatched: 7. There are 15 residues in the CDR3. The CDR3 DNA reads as TGTGCTAGTGGCCCGGACAGGGGGCGAGGCTATGGCTACACCTTC. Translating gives CASGPDRGRGYGYTF.

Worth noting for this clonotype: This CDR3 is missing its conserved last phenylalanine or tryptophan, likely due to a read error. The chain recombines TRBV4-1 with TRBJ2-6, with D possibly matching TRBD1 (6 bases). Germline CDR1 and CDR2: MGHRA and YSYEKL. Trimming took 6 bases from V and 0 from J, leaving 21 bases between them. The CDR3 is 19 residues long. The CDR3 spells CASRLRDKTSRSGANVLTS. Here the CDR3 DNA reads TGCGCCAGCAGACTCCGGGACAAAACTTCTCGCTCTGGGGCCAACGTCCTGACTTCC.

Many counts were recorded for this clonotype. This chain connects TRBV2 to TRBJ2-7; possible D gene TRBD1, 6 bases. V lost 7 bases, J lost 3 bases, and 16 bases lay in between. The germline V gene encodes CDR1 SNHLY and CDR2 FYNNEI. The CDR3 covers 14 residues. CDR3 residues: CASNQGRDNYEQYF. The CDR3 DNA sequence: TGTGCCAGCAACCAAGGCCGGGACAACTACGAGCAGTACTTC.

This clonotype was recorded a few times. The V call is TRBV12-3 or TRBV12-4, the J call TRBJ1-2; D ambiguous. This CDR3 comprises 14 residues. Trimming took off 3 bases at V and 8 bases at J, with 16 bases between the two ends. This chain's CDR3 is CASSLTDDAGGYTF. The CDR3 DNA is TGTGCCAGCAGTTTGACTGACGACGCAGGAGGCTACACCTTC.

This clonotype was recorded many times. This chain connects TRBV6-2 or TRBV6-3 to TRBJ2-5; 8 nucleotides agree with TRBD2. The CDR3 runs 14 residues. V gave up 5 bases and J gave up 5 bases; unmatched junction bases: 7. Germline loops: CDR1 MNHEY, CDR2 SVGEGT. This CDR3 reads CASSPGTRRETQYF. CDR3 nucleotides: TGTGCCAGCAGTCCCGGGACTAGGCGGGAGACCCAGTACTTC.

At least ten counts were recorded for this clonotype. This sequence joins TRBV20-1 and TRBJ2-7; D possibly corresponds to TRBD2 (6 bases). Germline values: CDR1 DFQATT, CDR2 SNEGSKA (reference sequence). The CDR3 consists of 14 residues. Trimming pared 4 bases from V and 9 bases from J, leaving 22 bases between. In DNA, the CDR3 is TGCAGTGCTACCCTGGGCTCGACTGTAGCGGCGCAGTACTTC. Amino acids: CSATLGSTVAAQYF.

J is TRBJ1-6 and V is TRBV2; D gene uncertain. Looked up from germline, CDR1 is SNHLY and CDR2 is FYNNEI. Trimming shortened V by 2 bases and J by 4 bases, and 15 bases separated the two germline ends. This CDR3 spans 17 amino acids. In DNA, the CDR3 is TGTGCCAGCAGTGAAACCTGGTTCCTCGGATATAATTCACCCCTCCACTTT. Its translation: CASSETWFLGYNSPLHF.

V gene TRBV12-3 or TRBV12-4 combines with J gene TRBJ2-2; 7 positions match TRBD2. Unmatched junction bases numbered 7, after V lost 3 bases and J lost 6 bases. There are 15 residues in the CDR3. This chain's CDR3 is CASSLRAGLAGELFF. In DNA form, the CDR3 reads TGTGCCAGCAGTTTGAGAGCGGGATTGGCCGGGGAGCTGTTTTTT.

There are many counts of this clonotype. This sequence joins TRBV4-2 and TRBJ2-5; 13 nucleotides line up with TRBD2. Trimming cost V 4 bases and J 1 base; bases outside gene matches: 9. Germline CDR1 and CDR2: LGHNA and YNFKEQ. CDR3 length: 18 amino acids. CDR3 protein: CASSLTSGRADLQETQYF. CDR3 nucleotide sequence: TGTGCCAGCAGCCTTACTAGCGGGAGGGCCGACCTCCAAGAGACCCAGTACTTC.

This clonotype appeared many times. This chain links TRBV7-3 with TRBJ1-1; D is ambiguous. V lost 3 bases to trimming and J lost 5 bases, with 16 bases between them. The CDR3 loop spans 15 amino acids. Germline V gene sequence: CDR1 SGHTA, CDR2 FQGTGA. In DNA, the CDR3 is TGTGCCAGCAGCTTGACATCGACTTCAAGGACTGAAGCTTTCTTT. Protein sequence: CASSLTSTSRTEAFF.

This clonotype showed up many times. The CDR3 sequence is CASSSPIGTASNYGYTF. In nucleotides, the CDR3 is TGTGCCAGCAGCTCGCCCATCGGGACAGCTAGTAACTATGGCTACACCTTC. V gene TRBV11-2 combines with J gene TRBJ1-2, with TRBD1 matching over 7 bases. Per the germline V gene, CDR1 is SGHAT and CDR2 is FQNNGV. After removal of 4 bases from V and 1 base from J, the junction contained 12 bases not matched to a gene. The CDR3 extends over 17 amino acids.

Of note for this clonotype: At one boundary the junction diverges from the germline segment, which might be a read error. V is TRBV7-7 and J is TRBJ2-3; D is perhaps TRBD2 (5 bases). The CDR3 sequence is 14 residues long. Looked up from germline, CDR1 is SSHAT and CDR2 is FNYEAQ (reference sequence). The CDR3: CASSLASGSDTQYF. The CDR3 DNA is TGTGCTAGCAGCTTAGCGTCGGGGTCAGATACGCAGTATTTT.

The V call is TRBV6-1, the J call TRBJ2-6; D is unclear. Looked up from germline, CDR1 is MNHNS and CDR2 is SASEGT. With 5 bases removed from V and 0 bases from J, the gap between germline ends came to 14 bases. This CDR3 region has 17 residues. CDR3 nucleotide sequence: TGTGCCAGCAGTACCACTCCCAGTTTCTCTGGGGCCAACGTCCTGACTTTC. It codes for CASSTTPSFSGANVLTF.

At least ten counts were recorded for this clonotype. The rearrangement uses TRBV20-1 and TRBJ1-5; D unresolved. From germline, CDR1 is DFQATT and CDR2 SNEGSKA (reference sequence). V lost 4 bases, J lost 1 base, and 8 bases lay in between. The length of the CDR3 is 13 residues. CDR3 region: CSAMGLSNQPQHF. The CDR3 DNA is TGCAGTGCTATGGGTCTCAGCAATCAGCCCCAGCATTTT.

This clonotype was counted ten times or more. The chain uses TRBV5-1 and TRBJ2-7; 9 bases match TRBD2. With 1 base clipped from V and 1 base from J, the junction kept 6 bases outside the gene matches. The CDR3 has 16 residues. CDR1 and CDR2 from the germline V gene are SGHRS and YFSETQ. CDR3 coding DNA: TGCGCCAGCAGCTTGTATGGAGCGGGGGGATCCTACGAGCAGTACTTC. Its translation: CASSLYGAGGSYEQYF.

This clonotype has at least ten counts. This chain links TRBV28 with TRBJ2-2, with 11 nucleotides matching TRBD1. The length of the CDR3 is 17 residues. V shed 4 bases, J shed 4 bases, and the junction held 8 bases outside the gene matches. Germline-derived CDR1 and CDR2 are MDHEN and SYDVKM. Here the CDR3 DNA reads TGTGCCAGCAGTTCGCTGCCTGGGACAGGGGGCACCGGGGAGCTGTTTTTT. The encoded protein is CASSSLPGTGGTGELFF.

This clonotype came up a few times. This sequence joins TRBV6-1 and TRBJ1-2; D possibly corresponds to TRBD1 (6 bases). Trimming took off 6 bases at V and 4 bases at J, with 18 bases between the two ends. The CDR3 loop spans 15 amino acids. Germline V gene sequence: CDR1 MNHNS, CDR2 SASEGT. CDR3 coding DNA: TGTGCCAGCAGAACCAACAGGGAGAACGGCTATGGCTACACCTTC. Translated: CASRTNRENGYGYTF.

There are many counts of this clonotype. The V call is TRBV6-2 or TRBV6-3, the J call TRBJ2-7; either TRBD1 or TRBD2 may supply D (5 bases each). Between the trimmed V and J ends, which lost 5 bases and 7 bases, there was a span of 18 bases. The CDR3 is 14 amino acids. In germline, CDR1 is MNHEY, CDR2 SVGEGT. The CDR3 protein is CASSKDPGASEQYF. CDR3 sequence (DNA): TGTGCCAGCAGTAAAGATCCCGGGGCCTCTGAGCAGTACTTC.

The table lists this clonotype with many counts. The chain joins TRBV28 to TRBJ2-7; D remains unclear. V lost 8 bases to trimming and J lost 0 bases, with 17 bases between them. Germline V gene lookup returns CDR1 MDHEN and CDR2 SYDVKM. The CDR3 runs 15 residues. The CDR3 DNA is TGTGCCAGCTCCCGACCGTCACGCTTCTCCTACGAGCAGTACTTC. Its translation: CASSRPSRFSYEQYF.

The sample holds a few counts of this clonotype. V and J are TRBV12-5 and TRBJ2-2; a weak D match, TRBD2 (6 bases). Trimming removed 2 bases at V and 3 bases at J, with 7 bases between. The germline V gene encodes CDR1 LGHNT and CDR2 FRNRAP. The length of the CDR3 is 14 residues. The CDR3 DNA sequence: TGTGCTAGTGGTTTGTGGGGGGACACCGGGGAGCTGTTTTTT. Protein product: CASGLWGDTGELFF.

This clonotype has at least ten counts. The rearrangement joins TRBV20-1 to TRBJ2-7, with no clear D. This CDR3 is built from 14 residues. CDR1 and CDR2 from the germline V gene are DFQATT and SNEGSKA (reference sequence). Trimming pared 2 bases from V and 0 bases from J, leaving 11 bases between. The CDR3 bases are TGCAGTGCTAGACCAACCTTGAGCTCCTACGAGCAGTACTTC. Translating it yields CSARPTLSSYEQYF.

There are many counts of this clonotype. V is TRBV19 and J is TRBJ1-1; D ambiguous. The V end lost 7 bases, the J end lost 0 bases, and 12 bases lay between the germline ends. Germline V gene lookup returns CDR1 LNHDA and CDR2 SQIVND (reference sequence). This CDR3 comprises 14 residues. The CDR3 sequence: CASITGSMNTEAFF. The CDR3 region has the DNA TGTGCCAGTATTACCGGCAGCATGAACACTGAAGCTTTCTTT.

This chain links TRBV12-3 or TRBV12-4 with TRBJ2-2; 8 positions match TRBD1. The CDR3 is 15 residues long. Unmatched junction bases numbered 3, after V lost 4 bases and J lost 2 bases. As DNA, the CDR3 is TGTGCCAGCAGTTCGGCAGGGGGCAACACCGGGGAGCTGTTTTTT. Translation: CASSSAGGNTGELFF.

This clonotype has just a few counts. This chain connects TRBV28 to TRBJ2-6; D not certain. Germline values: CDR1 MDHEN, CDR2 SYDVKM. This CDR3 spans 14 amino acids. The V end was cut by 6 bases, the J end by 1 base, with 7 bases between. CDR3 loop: CASSHRSGANVLTF. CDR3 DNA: TGTGCCAGCAGCCATCGGTCTGGGGCCAACGTCCTGACTTTC. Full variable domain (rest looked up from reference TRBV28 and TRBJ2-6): DVKVTQSSRYLVKRTGEKVFLECVQDMDHENMFWYRQDPGLGLRLIYFSYDVKMKEKGDIPEGYSVSREKKERFSLILESASTNQTSMYLCASSHRSGANVLTFGAGSRLTVL.

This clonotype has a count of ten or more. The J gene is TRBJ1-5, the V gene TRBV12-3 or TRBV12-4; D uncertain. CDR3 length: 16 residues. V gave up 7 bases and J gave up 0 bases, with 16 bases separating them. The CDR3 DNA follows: TGTGCCAGCACCCTTCAGACATCATATAGCAATCAGCCCCAGCATTTT. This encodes CASTLQTSYSNQPQHF.